This T cell receptor beta chain was observed in a study of radiation and T cells in renal cell carcinoma. TCRdb keeps only in-frame clones here, not all; method: immunoSEQ multiplex PCR. The sample shows about 130,000 clones, over 75% of them seen only once. Specified time point: baseline pretreatment blood. Treatment in this sample: 15 Gy SBRT to primary tumor, nephrectomy 4 weeks later. Blood was sampled at baseline, 2 weeks and 4 weeks after SBRT. This renal cell carcinoma was of the clear cell type. About this clone itself: The antigen is unknown.

The CDR3 is made up of 17 amino acids. J gave up 0 bases and V 9 bases, and 14 bases lay outside the gene matches. CDR1 and CDR2 from the germline V gene are MGHDK and SYGVNS. Points from the study as a whole: From baseline, blood top tumor clonotypes peaked at 2 weeks post-radiation.

The chain combines TRBV25-1 with TRBJ1-5; 7 nucleotides line up with TRBD1. The material sequenced was blood, taken from a patient whose treatment included radiotherapy and nephrectomy. The sequence came from a woman in her fifties or sixties with renal cell carcinoma. As DNA, the CDR3 is TGTGCCAGGTCGAGGGAAGGGGGCTTGTATAGCAATCAGCCCCAGCATTTT. Translated, it gives CARSREGGLYSNQPQHF.